The rows below give T cell receptor beta chains drawn from one sample of a study of cytomegalovirus exposure and HLA in healthy donors. Clones were read by immunoSEQ multiplex PCR, and TCRdb kept only the in-frame ones, dropping some. The sample lists tens of thousands of clones; approximately 55% were seen once. The sample consisted of PBMCs. The receptors originated from a woman between 40 and 50 years old in good health and CMV-seropositive. Each CDR3 is given with its conserved first and last residue. D genes are given only for firm matches. The size entry is marked missing in some rows and otherwise reads once, few, many or a size class.

TRBJ2-1,TRBD1,NA,TRBV25-1,CASSEGQGWGSGQFF,TGTGCCAGCAGTGAAGGACAGGGATGGGGTTCGGGGCAGTTCTTC
TRBJ2-3,TRBD1,NA,TRBV29-1,CSVEDWGTGKTYTQYF,TGCAGCGTTGAAGATTGGGGGACAGGGAAAACTTATACGCAGTATTTT
TRBJ1-2,TRBD1,NA,TRBV6-5,CASSYRPTGDPYGYTF,TGTGCCAGCAGTTATCGACCAACAGGGGATCCCTATGGCTACACCTTC
TRBJ1-6,NA,NA,TRBV6-5,CASKTQGPRGSPLHF,TGTGCCAGCAAGACCCAGGGCCCTAGGGGTTCACCCCTCCACTTT
TRBJ2-5,TRBD2,NA,TRBV11-2,CASSPVPSGQETQYF,TGTGCCAGCAGCCCAGTGCCTAGCGGCCAAGAGACCCAGTACTTC
TRBJ2-3,NA,few,TRBV4-1,CASSQDLGAGTDTQYF,TGCGCCAGCAGCCAAGATCTAGGGGCAGGCACAGATACGCAGTATTTT
TRBJ1-2,NA,NA,TRBV7-2,CASSLGSGTNYGYTF,TGTGCCAGCAGCTTAGGGTCAGGGACTAACTATGGCTACACCTTC
TRBJ1-1,NA,few,TRBV10-3,CAISESTGARKTEAFF,TGTGCCATCAGTGAGTCAACAGGCGCGCGAAAGACTGAAGCTTTCTTT
TRBJ2-3,TRBD1,few,TRBV4-2,CASSQDGTGATDTQYF,TGTGCCAGCAGCCAAGACGGGACAGGGGCCACAGATACGCAGTATTTT
TRBJ1-1,NA,few,TRBV5-5,CASSLYSGVRNTEAFF,TGTGCCAGCAGCTTGTATTCAGGGGTTCGGAACACTGAAGCTTTCTTT
TRBJ1-4,NA,NA,TRBV7-3,CASSLSCVSGPDDEKLFF,TGTGCCAGCAGCTTAAGCTGTGTCTCTGGGCCAGACGATGAAAAACTGTTTTTT
TRBJ2-3,TRBD2,NA,TRBV10-3,CAISESGEGDTQYF,TGTGCCATCAGTGAGTCGGGGGAGGGAGATACGCAGTATTTT
TRBJ2-7,TRBD2,NA,TRBV7-9,CSSSLAGGPSYEQYF,TGTTCCAGCAGCTTGGCGGGGGGTCCCTCCTACGAGCAGTACTTC
TRBJ1-1,NA,NA,TRBV5-6,CASSLRGRNTEAFF,TGTGCCAGCAGCTTGCGGGGGAGGAACACTGAAGCTTTCTTT
TRBJ2-5,TRBD2,NA,TRBV2,CASSVSGGAHETQYF,TGTGCCAGCAGTGTTAGCGGGGGGGCCCATGAGACCCAGTACTTC
TRBJ1-3,NA,few,TRBV5-1,CASSTGTTSGNTIYF,TGCGCCAGCAGCACCGGGACAACCTCTGGAAACACCATATATTTT
TRBJ1-1,TRBD1,NA,TRBV28,CASSSTGQGTEAFF,TGTGCCAGCAGCTCCACGGGACAGGGTACTGAAGCTTTCTTT
TRBJ2-6,NA,NA,TRBV10-3,CAIKQGSGANVLTF,TGTGCCATCAAACAGGGCTCTGGGGCCAACGTCCTGACTTTC